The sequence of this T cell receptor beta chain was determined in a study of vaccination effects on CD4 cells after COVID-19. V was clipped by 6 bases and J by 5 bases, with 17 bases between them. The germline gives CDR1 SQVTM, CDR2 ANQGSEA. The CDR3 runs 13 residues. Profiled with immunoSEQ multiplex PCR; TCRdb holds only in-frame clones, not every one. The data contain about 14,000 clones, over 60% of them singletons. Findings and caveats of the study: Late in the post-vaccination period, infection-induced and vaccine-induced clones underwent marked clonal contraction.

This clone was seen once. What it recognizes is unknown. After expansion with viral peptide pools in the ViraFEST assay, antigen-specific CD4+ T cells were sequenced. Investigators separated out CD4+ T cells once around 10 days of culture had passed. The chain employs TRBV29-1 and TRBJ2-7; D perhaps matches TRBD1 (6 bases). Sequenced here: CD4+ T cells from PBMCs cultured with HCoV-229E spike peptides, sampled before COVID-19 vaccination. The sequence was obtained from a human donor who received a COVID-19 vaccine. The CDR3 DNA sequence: TGCAGCGTGGGGCGACAGGCGTCCGACGAGCAGTACTTC. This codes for CSVGRQASDEQYF.